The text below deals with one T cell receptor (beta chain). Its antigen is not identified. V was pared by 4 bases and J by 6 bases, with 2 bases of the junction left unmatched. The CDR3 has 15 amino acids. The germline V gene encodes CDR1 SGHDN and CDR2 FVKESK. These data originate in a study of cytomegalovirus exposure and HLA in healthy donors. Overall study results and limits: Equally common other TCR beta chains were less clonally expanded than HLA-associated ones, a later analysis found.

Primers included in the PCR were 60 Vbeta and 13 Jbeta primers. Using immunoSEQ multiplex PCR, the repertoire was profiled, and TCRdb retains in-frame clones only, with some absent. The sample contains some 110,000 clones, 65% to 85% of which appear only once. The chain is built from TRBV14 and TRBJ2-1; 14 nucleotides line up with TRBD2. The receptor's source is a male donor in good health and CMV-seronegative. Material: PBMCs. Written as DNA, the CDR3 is TGTGCCAGCAGCCCGGGACTAGCGGGGGTCAATGAGCAGTTCTTC. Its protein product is CASSPGLAGVNEQFF.